The 32 T cell receptor beta chains below come from one sample, sequenced in a study of T cell clusters in autoimmune cytopenias. TRB rearrangements were amplified by touch-down multiplex PCR with mixed TRB-A/B primers. TCRdb re-called the multiplex PCR reads; every CDR3 protein appears as one record, without DNA. This sample contains 5,500 to 8,000 distinct CDR3 sequences. TRB amplification used approximately 250 ng of peripheral blood genomic DNA. This sample also belongs to another study, concerning T cell repertoires in aging, cancer and after chemotherapy.

The sample comprised peripheral blood. These receptors originate from a human donor in good health.

According to its frequency, this clonotype is medium-sized. The V call is TRBV29-1, the J call TRBJ1-2. CDR1 and CDR2 (germline): SQVTM, ANQGSEA. The CDR3 runs to 12 residues. The CDR3 region is CSVEWRNYGYTF.

This chain connects TRBV12-3 or TRBV12-4 to TRBJ2-7; TCRdb picks TRBD1, but there is no DNA to check that call. CDR3 length equals 12 residues. This chain's CDR3 is CASRKQGNEQYF.

This sequence joins TRBV29-1 and TRBJ2-3; TCRdb names TRBD2, which stays unverified in the absence of DNA. The CDR3 runs to 15 residues. Germline CDR1 SQVTM, CDR2 ANQGSEA. This CDR3 reads CSVEYVAGGRDTQYF.

Judged by frequency, this clonotype is medium-sized (0.01 to 0.1%). The chain joins TRBV7-6 to TRBJ2-3; TCRdb's D call of TRBD2 is untestable without DNA. CDR3 size: 15 residues. Germline V CDR1 and CDR2: SGHVS, FNYEAQ. The CDR3: CASSPPYARGDTQYF.

By frequency, this clonotype registers medium-sized. V usage is TRBV19 and J usage is TRBJ2-1. Per the germline V gene, CDR1 is LNHDA and CDR2 is SQIVND (reference sequence). The CDR3 is 14 amino acids. CDR3 residues: CASRGLGFYNEQFF.

This clonotype is called medium-sized based on its frequency. The rearrangement joins TRBV19 to TRBJ2-2; TCRdb's assignment of TRBD1 cannot be checked, as there is no DNA. Germline-derived CDR1 and CDR2 are LNHDA and SQIVND (reference sequence). CDR3 size: 15 residues. The CDR3 loop is CASSMGPGWTGELFF.

This clonotype shows up as medium-sized by frequency. The rearrangement uses TRBV6-2 or TRBV6-3 and TRBJ2-1; TCRdb gives TRBD2 as the D gene, but with no DNA this cannot be confirmed. Germline V gives CDR1 MNHEY, CDR2 SVGEGT. The CDR3 runs to 14 residues. CDR3 sequence: CASSWRGEAYEQFF.

This clonotype shows up as large by frequency. The chain uses TRBV19 and TRBJ1-6; TCRdb gives TRBD1 as the D gene, but with no DNA this cannot be confirmed. There are 17 residues in the CDR3. From germline, CDR1 is LNHDA and CDR2 SQIVND (reference sequence). CDR3: CASSIRTESSYNSPLHF.

V and J are TRBV27 and TRBJ1-2. The V gene's germline CDR1 is MNHEY and CDR2 SMNVEV (reference sequence). The CDR3 runs 15 residues. The CDR3 loop reads CASSPMGSGGYGYTF.

Frequency places this clonotype as medium-sized. The chain has TRBV5-6 and TRBJ1-2; TCRdb's D call of TRBD1 is untestable without DNA. CDR3 length: 14 residues. Germline values: CDR1 SGHDT, CDR2 YYEEEE. The chain's CDR3 is CASSLWRGPYGYTF.

The chain recombines TRBV5-6 with TRBJ2-2; the D call from TCRdb, TRBD1, cannot be confirmed without DNA. There are 17 residues in the CDR3. Germline V gene lookup returns CDR1 SGHDT and CDR2 YYEEEE. CDR3 sequence reads: CASSSPPDSLNTGELFF.

V usage is TRBV6-2 or TRBV6-3 and J usage is TRBJ2-2; TCRdb designates TRBD1, a call that cannot be tested without DNA. CDR3 size: 12 residues. CDR1 and CDR2 from the germline V gene are MNHEY and SVGEGT. This chain's CDR3 is CASRGEAGELFF.

This clonotype registers medium-sized (0.01 to 0.1%) by frequency. This chain joins TRBV29-1 and TRBJ1-1. The CDR3 is made up of 13 amino acids. The germline V gene has CDR1 SQVTM and CDR2 ANQGSEA. This CDR3 reads CSVEDFPITEAFF. Combining the CDR3 with reference TRBV29-1 and TRBJ1-1 gives the whole variable domain SAVISQKPSRDICQRGTSLTIQCQVDSQVTMMFWYRQQPGQSLTLIATANQGSEATYESGFVIDKFPISRPNLTFSTLTVSNMSPEDSSIYLCSVEDFPITEAFFGQGTRLTVV.

This sequence joins TRBV5-1 and TRBJ2-5. The CDR3 has 14 amino acids. In germline, CDR1 is SGHRS, CDR2 YFSETQ. CDR3 residues: CASSPVFYQETQYF.

Measured by frequency, this clonotype is medium-sized. This rearrangement joins TRBV6-2 or TRBV6-3 to TRBJ2-3. The CDR3 is made up of 14 amino acids. Germline V CDR1 and CDR2: MNHEY, SVGEGT. CDR3 amino acids: CASKRGTSTDTQYF.

V is TRBV6-6 and J is TRBJ2-1; TCRdb designates TRBD2, a call that cannot be tested without DNA. The CDR3 spans 17 residues. Germline CDR1 is MNHNY and CDR2 is SVGAGI (reference sequence). This chain's CDR3 is CASSYSGTAGVYNEQFF.

V and J are TRBV12-5 and TRBJ2-2. The CDR3 contains 16 residues. CDR1 is LGHNT and CDR2 is FRNRAP in the germline V gene. CDR3 in amino acids: CASGFEYTMGTGELFF.

Frequency places this clonotype as medium-sized. The chain joins TRBV6-1 to TRBJ2-7. Germline assignment: CDR1 MNHNS and CDR2 SASEGT. The CDR3 length is 13 residues. The CDR3 here is CASQSLPFDEQYF.

The chain has TRBV27 and TRBJ1-3. CDR3 size: 15 residues. Per the germline V gene, CDR1 is MNHEY and CDR2 is SMNVEV (reference sequence). CDR3 sequence reads: CASSSHTGPGNTIYF.

The chain is built from TRBV5-4 and TRBJ1-1. CDR1 and CDR2 from the germline V gene are SGHNT and YYREEE (reference sequence). This CDR3 comprises 14 residues. The CDR3 sequence: CASSLGAWNTEAFF.

The J gene is TRBJ2-7, the V gene TRBV5-4. In germline, CDR1 is SGHNT, CDR2 YYREEE (reference sequence). This CDR3 has 15 amino acids. CDR3 residues: CASSLGRTGSYEQYF.

The V call is TRBV11-2, the J call TRBJ2-1; TCRdb's D call of TRBD1 is untestable without DNA. The CDR3 spans 12 residues. Germline CDR1 and CDR2: SGHAT and FQNNGV. The CDR3 reads CASSFGRGAQFF.

The gene calls are TRBV15 and TRBJ1-2. Germline V CDR1 and CDR2: LNHNV, YYDKDF (reference sequence). The CDR3 runs to 14 residues. The CDR3 sequence is CATSREVGFYGYTF.

The V call is TRBV27, the J call TRBJ2-3; TCRdb returns TRBD2, unconfirmable since there is no DNA. The CDR3 runs 19 residues. Germline values: CDR1 MNHEY, CDR2 SMNVEV (reference sequence). CDR3 sequence reads: CASSLTSGGASGYTDTQYF.

By frequency, this clonotype is medium-sized. J is TRBJ2-2 and V is TRBV27; the TCRdb call, TRBD2, lacks DNA for checking. The CDR3 is 17 residues long. Germline CDR1 MNHEY, CDR2 SMNVEV (reference sequence). The CDR3 loop reads CASSLRLPTHWAGELFF.

The chain is built from TRBV10-3 and TRBJ2-3; TCRdb names TRBD1, which stays unverified in the absence of DNA. The CDR3 runs 16 residues. Germline V gives CDR1 ENHRY, CDR2 SYGVKD. CDR3 protein: CAISDPDRRSTDTQYF.

The chain has TRBV13 and TRBJ2-1. Germline CDR1 and CDR2: PRHDT and FYEKMQ (reference sequence). CDR3 length equals 14 residues. The chain's CDR3 is CASSLDTVYNEQFF.

The CDR3 reads CASSTQGQGTPLHF. V and J are TRBV7-9 and TRBJ1-6; TCRdb designates TRBD1, a call that cannot be tested without DNA. The CDR3 length is 14 residues. Germline values: CDR1 SEHNR, CDR2 FQNEAQ (reference sequence).

The V gene is TRBV30, the J gene TRBJ1-3; TCRdb selects TRBD1, and the lack of DNA leaves this call unchecked. The CDR3 is 14 residues long. The germline gives CDR1 GTSNPN, CDR2 SVGIG (reference sequence). Here the CDR3 reads CAWKAGGIRNTIYF.

This chain joins TRBV29-1 and TRBJ1-1; without DNA, the TCRdb call of TRBD1 cannot be checked. Per the germline V gene, CDR1 is SQVTM and CDR2 is ANQGSEA. This CDR3 has 13 residues. CDR3 loop: CSVPERGGTEAFF.

V usage is TRBV6-5 and J usage is TRBJ1-2; the TCRdb D gene call, TRBD1, has no DNA to confirm it. This CDR3 comprises 20 residues. Per germline, CDR1 MNHEY and CDR2 SVGAGI. The CDR3 spells CASSYAYLGTGGLLDYGYTF.

According to its frequency, this clonotype is medium-sized. The CDR3 here is CSVEAGRGTEAFF. This sequence joins TRBV29-1 and TRBJ1-1; the TRBD1 assignment by TCRdb is unverifiable without DNA. CDR1 and CDR2 (germline): SQVTM, ANQGSEA. The CDR3 totals 13 residues. Full variable domain (remainder filled in from reference TRBV29-1 and TRBJ1-1): SAVISQKPSRDICQRGTSLTIQCQVDSQVTMMFWYRQQPGQSLTLIATANQGSEATYESGFVIDKFPISRPNLTFSTLTVSNMSPEDSSIYLCSVEAGRGTEAFFGQGTRLTVV.